This TCR beta chain was sequenced for a study of shared clonotypes between healthy human individuals. Study-wide points: Memory subsets had estimated richness that was generally smaller than that of naive subsets.

With regard to this clone: Its specificity is not known.

Here immunoSEQ multiplex PCR was the method, and the copy in TCRdb shows in-frame clones only, minus some. The data contain some 1.5 million clones, approximately 97% of them singletons. Trimming stripped 6 bases from V and 9 bases from J, with 15 bases between. This CDR3 spans 13 amino acids. Germline V gene data show CDR1 as MDHEN and CDR2 as SYDVKM. This sequence was found in a man aged 25 to 40 in good health. Sequencing input: naive CD4+ T cells sorted from blood. Sample subset: CD45RA+ positively selected. This chain links TRBV28 with TRBJ2-1; D possibly uses TRBD1 or TRBD2 (5 bases each). CDR3 DNA: TGTGCCAGCAGCCCTGGGGACCGGTTTGAGCAGTTCTTC. It codes for CASSPGDRFEQFF.